This TCR beta chain stems from a study of T cell responses to AZD1222 COVID-19 vaccine. Some clones are missing from TCRdb's copy, which holds only in-frame ones; the method was immunoSEQ multiplex PCR. Of some 100,000 clones detected, 91% appear once; the ten largest clones hold approximately 7.6%. This clone occurred once. Its antigen is unknown. Study-level results: Increases in Spike-specific TCR breadth and depth were seen after two AZD1222 doses. Without day 14 samples, only post-peak T cell repertoires were studied.

The J segment lost 4 bases and the V segment lost 2 bases, leaving 7 bases of the junction unmatched. The CDR3 is 15 residues long. CDR1 is KGHSH and CDR2 is LQKENI in the germline V gene. The source material was peripheral blood, sampled on day 0 of AZD1222 vaccination. The TCR comes from an adult in good health. The J gene is TRBJ2-5, the V gene TRBV18; 7 bases agree with TRBD2. CDR3 DNA: TGTGCCAGCTCACCAACTAGCGCAGGTGGAGAGACCCAGTACTTC. It yields the protein CASSPTSAGGETQYF.